This T cell receptor (beta chain) comes out of a study of cytomegalovirus exposure and HLA in healthy donors. Findings and caveats of the study: There were 160 or so TCR beta chains listed as cytomegalovirus-associated. In a later analysis, donors in an Asian-associated ancestry cluster reportedly had fewer N-insertions in productive TCRs than the cohort mean. Among TCR sequences, most were rare, though some public TCRs appeared in many donors. By a later analysis, the bulk of CMV-associated TCR beta chains appeared HLA-restricted.

Looked up from germline, CDR1 is ENHRY and CDR2 is SYGVKD. Trimming stripped 2 bases from V and 2 bases from J, with 6 bases between. The CDR3 is 13 amino acids. Vbeta (60) and Jbeta (13) primers were used in the PCR. The protocol was immunoSEQ multiplex PCR, while the TCRdb copy is restricted to in-frame clones and leaves out a portion. The sample shows about 60,000 clones, about 89% of them seen only once. This clone turned up a few times. The antigen is undetermined. The TCR was taken from a man aged 18 to 29 in good health and CMV-seronegative. The genes are TRBV10-3 and TRBJ1-1; D gene unclear. What was sequenced was PBMCs. CDR3 residues: CAISETENTEAFF. The CDR3 nucleotides are TGTGCCATCAGTGAGACTGAAAACACTGAAGCTTTCTTT.